The 2 T cell receptor beta chains in this list originate from one sample, sequenced in a study of cytomegalovirus exposure and HLA in healthy donors. The PCR was carried out with 60 Vbeta primers and 13 Jbeta primers. Method: immunoSEQ multiplex PCR; TCRdb's copy keeps in-frame clones and lacks some. The repertoire holds fewer than 250,000 clones, with approximately 78% as singletons. The material sequenced was PBMCs. The receptors come from a man aged 25 to 45 in good health and CMV-seronegative.

The chain joins TRBV5-1 to TRBJ1-6, with D possibly matching TRBD1 (6 bases). Trimming shortened V by 3 bases and J by 8 bases, and 12 bases separated the two germline ends. The CDR3 has 14 amino acids. Germline-derived CDR1 and CDR2 are SGHRS and YFSETQ. In DNA, the CDR3 is TGCGCCAGCAGCTCCTCGACAGGTCATTCACCCCTCCACTTT. It encodes CASSSSTGHSPLHF.

The chain combines TRBV10-3 with TRBJ2-3; maybe TRBD1 (6 bases). Germline V gene data show CDR1 as ENHRY and CDR2 as SYGVKD. The V end was cut by 6 bases, the J end by 5 bases, with 15 bases between. The CDR3 length is 14 residues. As DNA, the CDR3 is TGTGCCATCAGCCGGACAGAAAAAGAAGATACGCAGTATTTT. It is translated as CAISRTEKEDTQYF.